This entry features one T cell receptor beta chain sequence. Its antigen is unknown. Per-base qualities were not stored, and no clone one base away is much larger. After removal of 5 bases from V and 7 bases from J, the junction retains 8 bases not matched to a gene. The CDR3 contains 15 residues, cysteine and phenylalanine counted. Solely the CDR3 DNA is kept, with 45 bases framed from the first base. CDR1 is given as SGHTA and CDR2 as FQGNSA, both from the germline V gene. The sample belongs to a study of CD8 T cells in ankylosing spondylitis (dated by TCRdb to 2017 to 2019). Regarding the complete study: The study set out to find disease-linked TCR variants by profiling T cell receptor beta repertoires in ankylosing spondylitis patients and healthy donors. The full study cohort comprised approximately 23 ankylosing spondylitis patients and approximately 100 healthy donors. Peripheral blood was sampled, and synovial fluid was also collected from ankylosing spondylitis patients.

On the study overall, not on this receptor specifically: A TCR beta motif of 8 or 9 highly homologous amino acid variants appeared characteristic of blood from ankylosing spondylitis patients. The disease-linked clones showed a CD8+ phenotype and occurred at relatively low frequencies in peripheral blood. Some motif variants had previously been reported in the synovial fluid and blood of reactive arthritis patients, which suggests shared mechanisms of disease initiation. The disease-linked clones were reported as significantly enriched in matched synovial fluid samples from ankylosing spondylitis patients.

The sequencing machine was an Illumina HiSeq 2500. TCR beta libraries were prepared by quantitative 5'-RACE with molecular barcodes. The paper's processing steps were these. Disease-linked TCR variants were identified with a new computational method built on a probabilistic model of VDJ rearrangement. TCRdb reworked the public reads: Q25 trimming with fastp, MiXCR clone assembly, productive beta chains retained. Each CDR3 protein gets just one entry, which takes the most common genes and DNA from the rows behind it. TCRdb assigned the V and J calls; the authors' analysis was not used. The sample contains 200,000 to 250,000 distinct CDR3 sequences, around 20% of them found a single time. The leading ten clones occupy 42% of the sample.

The chain employs TRBV7-2 and TRBJ2-1, with 10 bases matching TRBD2. The sequenced sample was blood, either unsorted or a sorted T cell fraction (not recorded which). This receptor was identified in a male donor with ankylosing spondylitis. CDR3 protein: CASSLTTAGGNEQFF. The DNA is TGTGCCAGCAGCCTAACCACAGCGGGGGGGAATGAGCAGTTCTTC.